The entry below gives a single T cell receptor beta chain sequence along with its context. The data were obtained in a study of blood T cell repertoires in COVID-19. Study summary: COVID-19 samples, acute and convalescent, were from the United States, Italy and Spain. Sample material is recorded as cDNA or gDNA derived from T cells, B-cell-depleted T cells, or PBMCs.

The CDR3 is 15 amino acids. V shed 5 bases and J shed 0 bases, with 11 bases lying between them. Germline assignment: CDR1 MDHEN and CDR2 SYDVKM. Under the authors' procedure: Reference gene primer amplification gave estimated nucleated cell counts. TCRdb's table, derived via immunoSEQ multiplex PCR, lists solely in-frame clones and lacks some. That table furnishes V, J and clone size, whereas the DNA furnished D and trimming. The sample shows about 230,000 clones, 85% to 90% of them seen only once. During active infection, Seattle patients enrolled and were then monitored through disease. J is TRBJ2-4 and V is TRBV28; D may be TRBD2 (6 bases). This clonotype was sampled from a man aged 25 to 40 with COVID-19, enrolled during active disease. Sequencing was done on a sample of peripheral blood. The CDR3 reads CASSHLGGAKNIQYF. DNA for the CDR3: TGTGCCAGCAGTCACTTGGGGGGAGCCAAAAACATTCAGTACTTC.